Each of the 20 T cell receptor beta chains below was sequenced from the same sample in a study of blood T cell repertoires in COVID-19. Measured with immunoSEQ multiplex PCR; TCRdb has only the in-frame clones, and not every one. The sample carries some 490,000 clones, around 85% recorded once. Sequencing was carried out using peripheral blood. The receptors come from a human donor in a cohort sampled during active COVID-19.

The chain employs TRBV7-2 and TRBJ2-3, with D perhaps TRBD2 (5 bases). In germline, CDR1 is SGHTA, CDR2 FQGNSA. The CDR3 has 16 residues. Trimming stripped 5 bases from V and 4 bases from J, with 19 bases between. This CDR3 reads CASSHRDGSPPDTQYF. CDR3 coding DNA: TGTGCCAGCAGCCATAGGGATGGGAGCCCCCCAGATACGCAGTATTTT.

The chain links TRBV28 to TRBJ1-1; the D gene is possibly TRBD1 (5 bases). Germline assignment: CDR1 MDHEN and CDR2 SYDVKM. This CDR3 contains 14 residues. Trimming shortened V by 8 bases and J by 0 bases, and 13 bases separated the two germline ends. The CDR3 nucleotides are TGTGCCAGCGGATTGGTGGGGCTGAACACTGAAGCTTTCTTT. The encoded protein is CASGLVGLNTEAFF.

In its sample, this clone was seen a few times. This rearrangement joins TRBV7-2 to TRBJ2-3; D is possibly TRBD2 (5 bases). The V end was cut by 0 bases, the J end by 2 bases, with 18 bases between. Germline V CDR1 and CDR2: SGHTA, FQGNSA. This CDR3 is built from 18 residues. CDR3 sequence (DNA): TGTGCCAGCAGCTTAGCGGTGGGCAGGCGGGCCTTCACAGATACGCAGTATTTT. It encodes CASSLAVGRRAFTDTQYF.

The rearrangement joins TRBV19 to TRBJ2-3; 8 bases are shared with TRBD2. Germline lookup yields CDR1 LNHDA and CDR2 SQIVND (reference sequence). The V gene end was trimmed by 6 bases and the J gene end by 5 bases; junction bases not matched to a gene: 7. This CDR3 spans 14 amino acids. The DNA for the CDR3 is TGTGCCAGTAGCTACACTAGCGGAAAAGATACGCAGTATTTT. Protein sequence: CASSYTSGKDTQYF.

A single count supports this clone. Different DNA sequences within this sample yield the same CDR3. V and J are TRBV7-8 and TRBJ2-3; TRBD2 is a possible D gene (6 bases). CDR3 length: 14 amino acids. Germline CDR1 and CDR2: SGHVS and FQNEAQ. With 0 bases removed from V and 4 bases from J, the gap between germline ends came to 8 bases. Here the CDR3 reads CASSLAGGADTQYF. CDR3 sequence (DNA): TGTGCCAGCAGCTTAGCGGGAGGCGCAGATACGCAGTATTTT.

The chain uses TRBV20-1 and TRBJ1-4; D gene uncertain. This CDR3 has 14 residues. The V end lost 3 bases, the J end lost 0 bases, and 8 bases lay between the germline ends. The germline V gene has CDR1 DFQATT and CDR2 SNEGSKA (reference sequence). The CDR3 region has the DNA TGCAGTGCTAGTGGAACAGCAACTAATGAAAAACTGTTTTTT. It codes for CSASGTATNEKLFF.

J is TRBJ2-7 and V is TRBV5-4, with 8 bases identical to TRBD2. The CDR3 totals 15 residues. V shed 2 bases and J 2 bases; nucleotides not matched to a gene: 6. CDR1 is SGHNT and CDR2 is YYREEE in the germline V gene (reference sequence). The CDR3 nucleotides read TGTGCCAGCAGCTTTACTAGCGGACTTACCTACGAGCAGTACTTC. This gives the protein CASSFTSGLTYEQYF.

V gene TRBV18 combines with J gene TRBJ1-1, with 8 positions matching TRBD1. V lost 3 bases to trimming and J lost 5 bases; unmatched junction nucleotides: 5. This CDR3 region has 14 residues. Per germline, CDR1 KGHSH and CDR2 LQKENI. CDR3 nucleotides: TGTGCCAGCTCACCGACAGGGGAGGAGACTGAAGCTTTCTTT. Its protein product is CASSPTGEETEAFF.

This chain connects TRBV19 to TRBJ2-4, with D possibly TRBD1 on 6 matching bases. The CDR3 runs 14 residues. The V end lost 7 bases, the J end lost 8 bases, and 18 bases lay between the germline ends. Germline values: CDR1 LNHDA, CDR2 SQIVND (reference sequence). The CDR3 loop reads CASTPQGIDDIQYF. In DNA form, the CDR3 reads TGTGCCAGTACCCCCCAGGGGATCGACGACATTCAGTACTTC.

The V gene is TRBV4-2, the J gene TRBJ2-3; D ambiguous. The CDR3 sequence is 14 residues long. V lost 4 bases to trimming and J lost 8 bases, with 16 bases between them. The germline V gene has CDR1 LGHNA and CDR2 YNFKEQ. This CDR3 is CASSLQTLTGTQYF. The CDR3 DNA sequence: TGTGCCAGCAGCCTCCAGACTTTGACTGGTACGCAGTATTTT.

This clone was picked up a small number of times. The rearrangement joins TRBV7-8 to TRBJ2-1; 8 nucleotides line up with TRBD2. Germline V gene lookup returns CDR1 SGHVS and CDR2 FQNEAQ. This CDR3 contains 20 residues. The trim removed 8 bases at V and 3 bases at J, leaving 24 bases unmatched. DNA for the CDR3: TGTGCCAGCGGCCTTAGAAGGACTAGCCGTCCGATGGGTCTCTACAATGAGCAGTTCTTC. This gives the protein CASGLRRTSRPMGLYNEQFF. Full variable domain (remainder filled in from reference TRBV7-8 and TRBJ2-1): GAGVSQSPRYKVAKRGQDVALRCDPISGHVSLFWYQQALGQGPEFLTYFQNEAQLDKSGLPSDRFFAERPEGSVSTLKIQRTQQEDSAVYLCASGLRRTSRPMGLYNEQFFGPGTRLTVL.

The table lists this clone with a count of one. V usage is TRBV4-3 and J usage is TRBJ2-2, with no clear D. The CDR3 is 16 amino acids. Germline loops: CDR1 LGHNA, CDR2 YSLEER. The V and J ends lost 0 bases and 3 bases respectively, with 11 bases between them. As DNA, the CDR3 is TGCGCCAGCAGCCAAGATCTAGGCGAGGACACCGGGGAGCTGTTTTTT. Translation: CASSQDLGEDTGELFF.

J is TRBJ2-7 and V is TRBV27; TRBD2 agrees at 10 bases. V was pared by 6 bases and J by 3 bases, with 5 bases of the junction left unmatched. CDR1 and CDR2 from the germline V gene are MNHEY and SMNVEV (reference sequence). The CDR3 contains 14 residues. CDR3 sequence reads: CASSRLAGDYEQYF. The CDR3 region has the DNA TGTGCCAGCAGCAGACTAGCGGGCGACTACGAGCAGTACTTC.

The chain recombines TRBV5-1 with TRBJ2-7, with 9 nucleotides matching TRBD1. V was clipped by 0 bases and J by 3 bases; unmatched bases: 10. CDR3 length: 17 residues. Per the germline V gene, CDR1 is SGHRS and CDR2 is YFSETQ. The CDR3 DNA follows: TGCGCCAGCAGCTTGGGGGTTCGGACAGGGGACCGCTACGAGCAGTACTTC. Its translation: CASSLGVRTGDRYEQYF.

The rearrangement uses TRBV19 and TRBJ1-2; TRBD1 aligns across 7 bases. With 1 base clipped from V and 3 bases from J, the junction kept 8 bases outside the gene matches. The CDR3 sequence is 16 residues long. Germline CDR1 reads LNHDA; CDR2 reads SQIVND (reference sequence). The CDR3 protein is CASSIAHSDRYYGYTF. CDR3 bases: TGTGCCAGTAGTATAGCCCATTCGGACAGGTACTATGGCTACACCTTC.

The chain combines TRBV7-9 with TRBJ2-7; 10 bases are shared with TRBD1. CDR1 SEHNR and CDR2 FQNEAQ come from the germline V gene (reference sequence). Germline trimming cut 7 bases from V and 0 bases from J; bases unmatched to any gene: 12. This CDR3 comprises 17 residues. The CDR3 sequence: CASTRIGTGDFSYEQYF. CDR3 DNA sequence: TGTGCCAGCACCCGGATCGGGACAGGGGATTTCTCCTACGAGCAGTACTTC.

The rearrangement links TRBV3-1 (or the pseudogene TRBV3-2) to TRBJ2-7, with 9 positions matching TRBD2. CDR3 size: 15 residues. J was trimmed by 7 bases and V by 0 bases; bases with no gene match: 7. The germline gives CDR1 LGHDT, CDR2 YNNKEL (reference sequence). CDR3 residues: CASSQDSSGRSEQYF. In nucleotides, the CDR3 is TGTGCCAGCAGCCAAGACTCGAGCGGGAGGAGTGAGCAGTACTTC.

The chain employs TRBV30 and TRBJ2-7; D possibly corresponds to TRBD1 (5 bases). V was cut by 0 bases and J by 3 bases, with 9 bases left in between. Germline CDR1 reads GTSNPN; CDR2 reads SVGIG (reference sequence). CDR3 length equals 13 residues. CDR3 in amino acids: CAWSVQTVYEQYF. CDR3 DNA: TGTGCCTGGAGTGTTCAGACAGTCTACGAGCAGTACTTC.

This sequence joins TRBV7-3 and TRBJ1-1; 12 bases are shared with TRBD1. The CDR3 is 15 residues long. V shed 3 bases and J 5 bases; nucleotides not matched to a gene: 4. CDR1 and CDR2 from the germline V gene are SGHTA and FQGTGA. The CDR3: CASSLGQGAETEAFF. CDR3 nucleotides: TGTGCCAGCAGCTTGGGACAGGGGGCAGAAACTGAAGCTTTCTTT.

In DNA, the CDR3 is TGTGCCAGCGCGATCCGGGACAGGGTCCGGGCTAACTATGGCTACACCTTC. It is translated as CASAIRDRVRANYGYTF. The chain links TRBV21-1 to TRBJ1-2; the table's D call of TRBD1 was not tested on the DNA. TRBV21-1 is given as a pseudogene. The CDR3 has 17 residues.